This TCR beta chain was documented in a study of T-cell reconstitution after alpha-beta-depleted transplantation in children. Comments on this clonotype: The antigen is undetermined.

Findings of the study overall: At one year after transplant, newly produced T cells mostly accounted for T-cell counts and diversity. Day-60 TCRbeta diversity that was high in some patients was derived from surviving recipient T cells and thymic progenitors. There were reportedly several hundred expanded graft clones from which alpha-beta T cells came about two months after transplant.

During its preparation, the TCRbeta library received unique molecular identifiers. MiXCR, run by TCRdb on the PCR reads, gives a single entry per CDR3 protein. The sample yields hundreds of thousands of distinct CDR3 sequences, under 15% seen once. CDR1 is KGHDR, CDR2 SFDVKD, per germline. The V end was cut by 6 bases, the J end by 8 bases, with 16 bases between. The CDR3 totals 14 residues. The TCR sequence derives from a male patient between 10 and 17 years old who had a stem cell transplant for acute myeloid leukemia, so the T cells may come from the graft donor. The specimen was PBMCs, mostly from graft donor cells, collected 360 days after TCRalphabeta/CD19-depleted stem cell transplant. V and J are TRBV24-1 and TRBJ2-1; D may be TRBD2 (5 bases). The CDR3 nucleotides read TGTGCCACCAGTTGGACTGGGTCTTCGGATGAGCAGTTCTTC. This sequence encodes CATSWTGSSDEQFF.